The T cell receptor beta chain under discussion was sequenced for a study of blood T cell repertoires in COVID-19. Study as a whole: PBMCs, B-cell-depleted T cells, or T cells provided the cDNA or gDNA that made up the material.

Recruitment covered about two dozen US areas and drew participants whose ages spanned about 18 to 90 years. Each participant's cohort was designated according to participant-reported clinical history. In the study's own analysis: From reference gene primer amplification, estimates of nucleated cell counts were derived. The repertoire was sequenced with immunoSEQ multiplex PCR; TCRdb's copy has only in-frame clones and lacks some. Clone size and V and J calls were adopted from that table, with D and trimming inferred from the DNA. The table lists some 250,000 clones, around 90% of them singletons. This clone was observed a few times. The sample taken for sequencing was PBMCs or T cells enriched from blood (not recorded which). The clonotype comes from a human donor in a cohort exposed to, infected with or recovered from COVID-19 (not recorded which). The donor label of this sample is uncertain.

CDR3 loop: CSARGQYGYTF. The CDR3 nucleotides are TGCAGTGCTAGAGGACAATATGGCTACACCTTC. This chain uses TRBV20-1 with TRBJ1-2; D is unclear. The CDR3 runs to 11 residues. Germline values: CDR1 DFQATT, CDR2 SNEGSKA (reference sequence). V was clipped by 1 base and J by 5 bases, with 5 bases between them.